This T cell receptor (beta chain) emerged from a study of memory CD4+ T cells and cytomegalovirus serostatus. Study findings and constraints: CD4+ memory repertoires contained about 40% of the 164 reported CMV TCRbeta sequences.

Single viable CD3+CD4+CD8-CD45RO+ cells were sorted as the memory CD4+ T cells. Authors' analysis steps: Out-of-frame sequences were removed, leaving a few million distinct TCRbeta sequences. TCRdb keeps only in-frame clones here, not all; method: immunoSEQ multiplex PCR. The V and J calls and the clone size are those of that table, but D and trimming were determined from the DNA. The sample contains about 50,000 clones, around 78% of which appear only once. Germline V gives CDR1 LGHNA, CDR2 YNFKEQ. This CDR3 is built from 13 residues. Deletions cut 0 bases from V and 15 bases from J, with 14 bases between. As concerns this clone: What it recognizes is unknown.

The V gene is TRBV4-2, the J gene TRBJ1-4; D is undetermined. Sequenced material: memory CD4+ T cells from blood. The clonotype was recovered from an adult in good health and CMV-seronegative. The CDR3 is CASSQDRLGMMFF. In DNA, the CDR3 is TGTGCCAGCAGCCAAGATCGTCTGGGTATGATGTTTTTT.